The 19 T cell receptor beta chains below come from one sample, sequenced in a study of T cells in Graves' hyperthyroidism and ophthalmopathy. TCR beta CDR3 sequences were amplified from RNA transcripts. During a first-round RT-PCR of the TCR CDR3, the HTBI primer set was used. A single record per CDR3 protein comes from TCRdb applying MiXCR to the multiplex PCR reads. The repertoire holds approximately 200,000 distinct CDR3 sequences, with approximately 16% as singletons. The sequenced sample consisted of blood. The receptors were sampled from a man aged 40-49 years with Graves' hyperthyroidism.

A few counts support this clonotype. This chain uses TRBV20-1 with TRBJ1-5, with 9 bases that match TRBD1. This CDR3 region has 17 residues. The J segment lost 6 bases and the V segment lost 2 bases, leaving 14 bases of the junction unmatched. In germline, CDR1 is DFQATT, CDR2 SNEGSKA (reference sequence). The CDR3 sequence: CSARFTPGQGYTQPQHF. CDR3 coding DNA: TGCAGTGCTAGATTTACTCCGGGACAGGGTTATACTCAGCCCCAGCATTTT.

This clonotype was found many times. The V and J genes are TRBV20-1 and TRBJ1-5, with D unresolved. The CDR3 covers 13 residues. Trimming took off 3 bases at V and 6 bases at J, with 12 bases between the two ends. Germline V gene sequence: CDR1 DFQATT, CDR2 SNEGSKA (reference sequence). CDR3 in DNA: TGCAGTGCTAGTCAGGATCCTCGTCAGCCCCAGCATTTT. It encodes CSASQDPRQPQHF.

This rearrangement joins TRBV20-1 to TRBJ1-1; D possibly corresponds to TRBD1 (6 bases). CDR1 DFQATT and CDR2 SNEGSKA come from the germline V gene (reference sequence). The V and J ends lost 3 bases and 4 bases respectively, with 15 bases between them. This CDR3 has 14 amino acids. The CDR3 nucleotides read TGCAGTGCTAGTCTTAACAGGGTTATCACTGAAGCTTTCTTT. It is translated as CSASLNRVITEAFF.

A few counts support this clonotype. This chain's CDR3 is CAIAGDYEQYF. CDR3 nucleotides: TGTGCCATCGCGGGGGACTACGAGCAGTACTTC. The chain joins TRBV10-3 to TRBJ2-7; 7 bases are a match to TRBD2. CDR3 length: 11 amino acids. The ends lost 8 bases at V and 3 bases at J; junction bases unmatched: 1. Per the germline V gene, CDR1 is ENHRY and CDR2 is SYGVKD.

This clonotype was seen only once. The chain joins TRBV11-2 to TRBJ2-7; the match to TRBD1 covers 8 bases. The J segment lost 0 bases and the V segment lost 1 base, leaving 11 bases of the junction unmatched. This CDR3 has 18 amino acids. Germline lookup yields CDR1 SGHAT and CDR2 FQNNGV. CDR3 region: CASSLVSGGGKSSYEQYF. In DNA, the CDR3 is TGTGCCAGCAGCTTAGTGTCAGGGGGCGGAAAGTCCTCCTACGAGCAGTACTTC.

The CDR3, as DNA: TGTGCCAGCAGCCGACTAGCGGGGGGGATCGGGGAGCTGTTTTTT. Translation gives CASSRLAGGIGELFF. The V gene is TRBV7-3, the J gene TRBJ2-2, with 14 bases lining up with TRBD2. Trimming removed 5 bases from V and 7 bases from J; junction bases left unmatched: 3. Germline-derived CDR1 and CDR2 are SGHTA and FQGTGA. The CDR3 length is 15 residues.

About this clonotype itself: One base away lies a much larger clone, so this may be a sequencing read error. The CDR3 protein is CAGSQVFSGTTEAFF. CDR3 DNA sequence: TGTGCCGGCAGCCAAGTATTTTCGGGGACCACTGAAGCTTTCTTT. V and J are TRBV3-1 and TRBJ1-1; weak D call: TRBD1 (5 bases). Germline loops: CDR1 LGHDT, CDR2 YNNKEL (reference sequence). The CDR3 spans 15 residues. The variable domain in full, with the rest retrieved from reference TRBV3-1 and TRBJ1-1, is DTAVSQTPKYLVTQMGNDKSIKCEQNLGHDTMYWYKQDSKKFLKIMFSYNNKELIINETVPNRFSPKSPDKAHLNLHINSLELGDSAVYFCAGSQVFSGTTEAFFGQGTRLTVV.

The J gene is TRBJ2-6, the V gene TRBV18; no clear D gene. There are 14 residues in the CDR3. The germline gives CDR1 KGHSH, CDR2 LQKENI. Trimming cost V 4 bases and J 2 bases, with 6 bases left between them. The CDR3 here is CASSQGPGANVLTF. CDR3 bases: TGTGCCAGCTCACAGGGTCCTGGGGCCAACGTCCTGACTTTC.

This clonotype was counted many times. The chain recombines TRBV5-6 with TRBJ1-5; 7 bases agree with TRBD1. The CDR3 totals 15 residues. J gave up 4 bases and V 2 bases, and 6 bases lay outside the gene matches. CDR1 and CDR2 from the germline V gene are SGHDT and YYEEEE. This CDR3 is CASSFRDSENQPQHF. The CDR3 coding sequence is TGTGCCAGCAGCTTTAGGGACAGCGAAAATCAGCCCCAGCATTTT.

V gene TRBV19 combines with J gene TRBJ2-2; D is undetermined. V lost 6 bases, J lost 4 bases, and 12 bases lay in between. CDR3 length equals 14 residues. Germline V CDR1 and CDR2: LNHDA, SQIVND (reference sequence). DNA of the CDR3: TGTGCCAGTAGCCCGGGCCGATTCACCGGGGAGCTGTTTTTT. It yields the protein CASSPGRFTGELFF.

The CDR3 loop is CASSFDPYEQYF. DNA of the CDR3: TGTGCCAGCAGCTTCGACCCCTACGAGCAGTACTTC. This chain uses TRBV7-9 with TRBJ2-7; D ambiguous. CDR1 is SEHNR, CDR2 FQNEAQ, per germline (reference sequence). The CDR3 runs 12 residues. V was shortened by 3 bases and J by 2 bases, with 5 bases between the two germline ends. Full variable domain (remainder filled in from reference TRBV7-9 and TRBJ2-7): DTGVSQNPRHKITKRGQNVTFRCDPISEHNRLYWYRQTLGQGPEFLTYFQNEAQLEKSRLLSDRFSAERPKGSFSTLEIQRTEQGDSAMYLCASSFDPYEQYFGPGTRLTVT.

This chain connects TRBV2 to TRBJ2-7; 8 bases match TRBD2. Germline V gene data show CDR1 as SNHLY and CDR2 as FYNNEI. V lost 6 bases and J lost 0; bases outside the gene matches: 1. The CDR3 extends over 13 amino acids. The CDR3 nucleotides read TGTGCCAGCAGCGGGGGGGCCTCCTACGAGCAGTACTTC. The encoded protein is CASSGGASYEQYF.

The chain is built from TRBV20-1 and TRBJ1-5, with D possibly TRBD1 on 6 matching bases. Trimming shortened V by 4 bases and J by 7 bases, and 14 bases separated the two germline ends. The CDR3 contains 13 residues. The V gene's germline CDR1 is DFQATT and CDR2 SNEGSKA (reference sequence). CDR3 in amino acids: CSAIEGVGQPQHF. The CDR3 DNA reads as TGCAGTGCTATAGAGGGGGTAGGACAGCCCCAGCATTTT.

The chain couples TRBV6-1 to TRBJ2-6, with 7 nucleotides matching TRBD1. Looked up from germline, CDR1 is MNHNS and CDR2 is SASEGT. The CDR3 contains 16 residues. Trimming removed 5 bases from V and 0 bases from J; junction bases left unmatched: 4. The CDR3 coding sequence is TGTGCCAGCAGTAGGGACAGCGGCTCTGGGGCCAACGTCCTGACTTTC. It translates to CASSRDSGSGANVLTF.

This clonotype was observed at least ten times. The genes are TRBV5-6 and TRBJ1-1; a possible D gene is TRBD1 (5 bases). The CDR3 loop spans 15 amino acids. Trimming shortened V by 6 bases and J by 3 bases, and 18 bases separated the two germline ends. Germline loops: CDR1 SGHDT, CDR2 YYEEEE. The CDR3 DNA reads TGTGCCAGCACCCTGGGGGGGGAAGGGGACACTGAAGCTTTCTTT. This encodes CASTLGGEGDTEAFF.

There are many counts of this clonotype. J is TRBJ1-1 and V is TRBV2; D not certain. V was pared by 7 bases and J by 3 bases, with 12 bases between. This CDR3 is 13 amino acids long. CDR1 and CDR2 (germline): SNHLY, FYNNEI. The CDR3, as DNA: TGTGCCAGCAAGGCAGCGACGGACACTGAAGCTTTCTTT. It yields the protein CASKAATDTEAFF.

This clonotype was found many times. CDR3 in DNA: TGTGCCAGCAGTTTAAGCTACAGGGCCGAAAAACTGTTTTTT. The encoded protein is CASSLSYRAEKLFF. The V gene is TRBV27, the J gene TRBJ1-4; TRBD1 might be the D (6 bases). Germline CDR1 and CDR2: MNHEY and SMNVEV (reference sequence). V was clipped by 2 bases and J by 8 bases, with 12 bases between them. The CDR3 has 14 residues.

This clonotype was seen repeatedly, ten times or more. V and J are TRBV28 and TRBJ2-7, with TRBD2 matching over 10 bases. The CDR3 length is 15 residues. Germline CDR1 and CDR2: MDHEN and SYDVKM. J gave up 2 bases and V 6 bases, and 7 bases lay outside the gene matches. The CDR3, as DNA: TGTGCCAGCAGAAGTAGCGGGGGGCCGGCCTACGAGCAGTACTTC. Translated, it gives CASRSSGGPAYEQYF.

This clonotype was seen ten or more times. The rearrangement uses TRBV9 and TRBJ1-5, with no clear D. There are 14 residues in the CDR3. V was trimmed by 7 bases and J by 2 bases, leaving 13 bases between them. CDR1 is SGDLS and CDR2 is YYNGEE in the germline V gene. In DNA, the CDR3 is TGTGCCAGCGCGGTGGGTTTGGGCAATCAGCCCCAGCATTTT. Protein product: CASAVGLGNQPQHF.